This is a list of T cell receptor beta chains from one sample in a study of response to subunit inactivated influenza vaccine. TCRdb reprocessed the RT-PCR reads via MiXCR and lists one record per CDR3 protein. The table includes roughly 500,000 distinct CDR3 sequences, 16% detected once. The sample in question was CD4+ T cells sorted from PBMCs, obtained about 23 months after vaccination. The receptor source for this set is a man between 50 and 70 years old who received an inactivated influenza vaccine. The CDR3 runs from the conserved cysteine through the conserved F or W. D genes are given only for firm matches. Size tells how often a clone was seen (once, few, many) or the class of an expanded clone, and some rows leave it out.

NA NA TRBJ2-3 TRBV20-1 CSARGPGGDTQYF TGCAGTGCTAGGGGACCCGGGGGAGATACGCAGTATTTT
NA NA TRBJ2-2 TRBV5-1 CASSLAPGVGELFF TGCGCCAGCAGCTTGGCCCCAGGGGTCGGGGAGCTGTTTTTT
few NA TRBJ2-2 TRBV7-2 CASSGRGNTGELFF TGTGCCAGCAGCGGCAGGGGGAACACCGGGGAGCTGTTTTTT
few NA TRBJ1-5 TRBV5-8 CASSLVTSSNQPQHF TGTGCCAGCAGCTTGGTTACTTCTAGCAATCAGCCCCAGCATTTT
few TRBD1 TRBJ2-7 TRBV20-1 CSASWDSPYEQYF TGCAGTGCTAGCTGGGACAGTCCCTACGAGCAGTACTTC
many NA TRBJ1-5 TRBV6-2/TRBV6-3 CASSYMLGGNQPQHF TGTGCCAGCAGTTATATGCTGGGGGGAAATCAGCCCCAGCATTTT
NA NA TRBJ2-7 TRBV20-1 CSASDKFSYEQYF TGCAGTGCTTCCGACAAGTTCTCCTACGAGCAGTACTTC
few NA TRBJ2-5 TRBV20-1 CSARDGTERQETQYF TGCAGTGCTAGAGATGGCACGGAACGCCAAGAGACCCAGTACTTC
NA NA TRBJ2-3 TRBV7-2 CASSLDRFLPDTQYF TGTGCCAGCAGCTTAGACAGGTTCCTTCCAGATACGCAGTATTTT
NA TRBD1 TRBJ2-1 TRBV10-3 CAISRTGGLNEQFF TGTGCCATCAGTAGGACAGGGGGCTTAAATGAGCAGTTCTTC
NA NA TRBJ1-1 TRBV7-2 CASSLASTVPEAFF TGTGCCAGCAGCTTAGCTTCGACAGTGCCTGAAGCTTTCTTT
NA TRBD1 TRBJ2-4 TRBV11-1 CASSLADRFQYF TGTGCCAGCAGCTTAGCGGACAGGTTTCAGTACTTC
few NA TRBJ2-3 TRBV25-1 CASRQQSTDTQYF TGTGCCAGCAGACAGCAGAGCACAGATACGCAGTATTTT
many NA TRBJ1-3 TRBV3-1 CASSQISRNTIYF TGTGCCAGCAGCCAAATCTCTCGAAACACCATATATTTT
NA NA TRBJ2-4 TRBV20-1 CSASKSRMDEIQYF TGCAGTGCGAGTAAAAGCAGGATGGATGAAATTCAGTACTTC
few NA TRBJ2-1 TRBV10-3 CAISGGRDYYNEQFF TGTGCCATCAGTGGAGGCAGGGATTACTACAATGAGCAGTTCTTC
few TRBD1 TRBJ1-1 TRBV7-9 CASSGRGTNTEAFF TGTGCCAGCAGCGGCAGGGGGACCAACACTGAAGCTTTCTTT
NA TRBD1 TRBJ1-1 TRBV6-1 CASSETGRNTEAFF TGTGCCAGCAGTGAGACAGGGCGGAACACTGAAGCTTTCTTT
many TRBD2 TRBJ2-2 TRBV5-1 CASGAGHTGELFF TGCGCCAGCGGAGCGGGACACACCGGGGAGCTGTTTTTT
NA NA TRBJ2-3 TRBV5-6 CASSLTLLGTDTQYF TGTGCCAGCAGCTTGACCCTTTTGGGCACAGATACGCAGTATTTT
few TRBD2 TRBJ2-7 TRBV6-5 CASSYALAGGGNEQYF TGTGCCAGCAGTTACGCCCTAGCGGGAGGCGGCAACGAGCAGTACTTC
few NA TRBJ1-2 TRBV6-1 CASRTPGHYGYTF TGTGCCAGCAGGACCCCGGGCCACTATGGCTACACCTTC
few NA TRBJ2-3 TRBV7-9 CASSLGASGTDTQYF TGTGCCAGCAGCTTAGGGGCTAGCGGCACAGATACGCAGTATTTT